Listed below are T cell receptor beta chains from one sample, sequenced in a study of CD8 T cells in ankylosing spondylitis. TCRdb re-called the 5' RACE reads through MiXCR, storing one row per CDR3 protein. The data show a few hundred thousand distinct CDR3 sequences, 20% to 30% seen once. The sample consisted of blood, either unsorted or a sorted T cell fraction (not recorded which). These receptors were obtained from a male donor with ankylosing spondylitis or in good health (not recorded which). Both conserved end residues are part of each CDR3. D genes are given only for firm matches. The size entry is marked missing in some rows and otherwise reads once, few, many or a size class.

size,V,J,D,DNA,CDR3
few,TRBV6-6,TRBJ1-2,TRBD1,TGTGCCACCAACCGGGACAGTAACTATGGCTACACCTTC,CATNRDSNYGYTF
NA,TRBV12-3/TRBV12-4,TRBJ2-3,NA,TGTGCCAGCAGTTTAGGGCGAGGGAGGAATACGCAGTATTTT,CASSLGRGRNTQYF
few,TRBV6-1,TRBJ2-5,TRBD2,TGTGCCAGCAGCCGGGGGCGCGGGGGGCTACAGACCCAGTACTTC,CASSRGRGGLQTQYF
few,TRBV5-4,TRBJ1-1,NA,TGTGCCAGCAGGGATAACTTCGGGAACACTGAAGCTTTCTTT,CASRDNFGNTEAFF
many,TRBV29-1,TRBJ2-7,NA,TGCAGCGTTGCTTGGACAGTCTCCTACGAGCAGTACTTC,CSVAWTVSYEQYF
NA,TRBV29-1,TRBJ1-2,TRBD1,TGCAGCGTAGGGGGACAGGGCTATGGCTACACCTTC,CSVGGQGYGYTF
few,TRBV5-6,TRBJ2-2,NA,TGTGCCAGCAGCTTGTGGGTAGGGACCGGGGAGCTGTTTTTT,CASSLWVGTGELFF
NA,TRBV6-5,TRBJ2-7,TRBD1,TGTGCCAGCAGTTACGGACAGGGGCAAAGCTCCTACGAGCAGTACTTC,CASSYGQGQSSYEQYF
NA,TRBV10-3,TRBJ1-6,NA,TGTGCCATCAGTGGGGGGCAAAATTCACCCCTCCACTTT,CAISGGQNSPLHF
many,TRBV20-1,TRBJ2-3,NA,TGCAGTGCTGGAACGACAGGTTGGGGCACAGATACGCAGTATTTT,CSAGTTGWGTDTQYF
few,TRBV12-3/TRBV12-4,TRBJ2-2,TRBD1,TGTGCCAGCAGCACAGGGGGGCTCGGGGAGCTGTTTTTT,CASSTGGLGELFF
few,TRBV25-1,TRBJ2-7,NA,TGTGCCACCCCCTTCGGGCAGGGAGGCTACGAGCAGTACTTC,CATPFGQGGYEQYF
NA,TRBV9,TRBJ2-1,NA,TGTGCCAGCAGCGTAGGGCCCCAAGGGGGCAATGAGCAGTTCTTC,CASSVGPQGGNEQFF
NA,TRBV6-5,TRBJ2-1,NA,TGTGCCAGCAGGGGAACAGGGAATGAGCAGTTCTTC,CASRGTGNEQFF
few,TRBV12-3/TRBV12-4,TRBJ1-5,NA,TGTGCCAGCAGTTTAGCCGCGGTCCAGCCCCAGCATTTT,CASSLAAVQPQHF
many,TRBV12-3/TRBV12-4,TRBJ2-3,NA,TGTGCCAGCAGAAGGGACGGGGATACGCAGTATTTT,CASRRDGDTQYF
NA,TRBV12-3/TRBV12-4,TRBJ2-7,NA,TGTGCCAGCAGCCGGGGCTCAGTTTGGGGCGAGCAGTACTTC,CASSRGSVWGEQYF
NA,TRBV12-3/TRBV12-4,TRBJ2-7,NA,TGTGCCAGCAACCGGGACACCGCCTACGAGCAGTACTTC,CASNRDTAYEQYF
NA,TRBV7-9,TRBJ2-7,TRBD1,TGTGCCAGCAGCTCGGGGGACAGGCCGCTCGGGGAGCAGTACTTC,CASSSGDRPLGEQYF
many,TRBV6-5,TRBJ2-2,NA,TGTGCCAGCAGTTCCCCCGGGGAGCTGTTTTTT,CASSSPGELFF
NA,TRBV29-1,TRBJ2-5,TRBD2,TGCAGCGGGCGAGCTAGCGGGGCGATCCAAGAGACCCAGTACTTC,CSGRASGAIQETQYF
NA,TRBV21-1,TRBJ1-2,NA,TGTGCCAGCAGCAGTCCAAAGGCTGGCTACACCTTC,CASSSPKAGYTF
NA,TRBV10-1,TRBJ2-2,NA,TGCGCCAGCAGTGAATCTCCGAACACCGGGGAGCTGTTTTTT,CASSESPNTGELFF
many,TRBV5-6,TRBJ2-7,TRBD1,TGTGCCAGCAGGGAGACAGGGGCCAACTCCTACGAGCAGTACTTC,CASRETGANSYEQYF
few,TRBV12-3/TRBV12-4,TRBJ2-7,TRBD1,TGTGCCAGCAGTCCGGGACAGCCAACCTACGAGCAGTACTTC,CASSPGQPTYEQYF
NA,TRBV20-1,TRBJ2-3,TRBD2,TGCAGTGCTAGAGGAGGGACCAGCGGGGGGGGAGATACGCAGTATTTT,CSARGGTSGGGDTQYF
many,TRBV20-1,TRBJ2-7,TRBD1,TGCAGTGCTGGTGGTCATGGGACAGGCGACCCCTACGAGCAGTACTTC,CSAGGHGTGDPYEQYF
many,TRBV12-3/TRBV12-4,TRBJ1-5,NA,TGTGCCAGCAGTGCACCAGGTCAGCCCCAGCATTTT,CASSAPGQPQHF
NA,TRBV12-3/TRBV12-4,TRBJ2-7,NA,TGTGCCAGCAGCCCCCAGGAGGGTCTCGAGCAGTACTTC,CASSPQEGLEQYF
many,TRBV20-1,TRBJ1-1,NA,TGCAGTGCTAGAGAAACAGGGCCCCACGGCACTGAAGCTTTCTTT,CSARETGPHGTEAFF
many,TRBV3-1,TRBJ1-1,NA,TGTGCCAGCAGCCAAGATTTGCGGAACACTGAAGCTTTCTTT,CASSQDLRNTEAFF
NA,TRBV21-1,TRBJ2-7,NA,TGTGCCAGCTCTGAAGCTACTTCAATGGAGCAGTACTTC,CASSEATSMEQYF
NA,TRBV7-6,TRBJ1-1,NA,TGTGCCAGCAGCTTAGCGTTAGGGGGCACTGAAGCTTTCTTT,CASSLALGGTEAFF
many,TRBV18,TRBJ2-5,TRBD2,TGTGCCAGCTCAGCCGCTGGGGCTAGCGGGGAGACCCAGTACTTC,CASSAAGASGETQYF
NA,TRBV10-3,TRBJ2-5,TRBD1,TGTGCCATCAGTCCCGCTACAGGGGATCAAGAGACCCAGTACTTC,CAISPATGDQETQYF
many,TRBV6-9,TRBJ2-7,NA,TGTGCCAGCACAATCCTCGAACGGACCTACGAGCAGTACTTC,CASTILERTYEQYF
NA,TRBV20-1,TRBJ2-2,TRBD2,TGCAGTGCACCCAGGACTAGCGGGGGCGCCGGCTGGGGGGAGCTGTTTTTT,CSAPRTSGGAGWGELFF
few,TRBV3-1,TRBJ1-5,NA,TGTGCCAGCAGCCAAGGGTCGGGTAAGCCCCAGCATTTT,CASSQGSGKPQHF
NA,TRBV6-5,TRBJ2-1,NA,TGTGCCAGCAGTTCCCTCGGGGAGGGGGTCTACAATGAGCAGTTCTTC,CASSSLGEGVYNEQFF
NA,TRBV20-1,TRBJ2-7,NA,TGCAGTGCCCCCGTCTCGGGTCTGTCCTACGAGCAGTACTTC,CSAPVSGLSYEQYF
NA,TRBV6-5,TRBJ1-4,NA,TGTGCCAGCAGTTATCGGTGGGGTTCGCAAAAACTGTTTTTT,CASSYRWGSQKLFF
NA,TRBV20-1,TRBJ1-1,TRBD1,TGCAGTGCTAGCCGTGACAGGGCATCTGAAGCTTTCTTT,CSASRDRASEAFF
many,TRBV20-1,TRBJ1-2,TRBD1,TGCAGTGCTGTGGCAGGGGGCAGCTATGGCTACACCTTC,CSAVAGGSYGYTF
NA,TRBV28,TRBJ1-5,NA,TGTGCCAGCAGCCCCACCGGGACCGCCCGCAATCAGCCCCAGCATTTT,CASSPTGTARNQPQHF
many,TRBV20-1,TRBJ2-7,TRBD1,TGCAGTGCGTCGACAGGGGGCCCCTACGAGCAGTACTTC,CSASTGGPYEQYF
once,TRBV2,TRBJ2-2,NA,TGTGCCAGCGTGCAGGGTCGGGGCGGGGAGCTGTTTTTT,CASVQGRGGELFF
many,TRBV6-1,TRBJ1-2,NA,TGTGCCAGCATTCGGCGTTCGTGGGGCTACACCTTC,CASIRRSWGYTF
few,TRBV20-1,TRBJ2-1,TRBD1,TGCAGTGCTAGTCCCGGGACAGGGCCTTACAATGAGCAGTTCTTC,CSASPGTGPYNEQFF
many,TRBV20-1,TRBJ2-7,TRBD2,TGCAGTGCTAGGGCCGGGACTAGCGGTTCCTACGAGCAGTACTTC,CSARAGTSGSYEQYF
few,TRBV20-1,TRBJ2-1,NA,TGCAGTTCCTCTGGTCGTCCGGCCTACAATGAGCAGTTCTTC,CSSSGRPAYNEQFF
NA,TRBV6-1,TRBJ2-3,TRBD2,TGTGCCAGCAGTGGCCGACTAGCGGGGGCGCAGTATTTT,CASSGRLAGAQYF